This section outlines one T cell receptor (beta chain) sequence together with its context. The record originates from a study of OX40 agonist ivuxolimab in advanced cancers. The CDR3 length is 14 residues. V dropped 1 base and J dropped 4; count of bases not matched to a gene: 2. Germline V gives CDR1 LGHNT, CDR2 FRNRAP. The data were produced by immunoSEQ multiplex PCR, yet TCRdb's version contains in-frame clones alone and is incomplete. The sample includes 70,000 or so clones, around 83% of them seen just once. The sequenced sample was CD4+ or CD8+ T cells sorted from blood, obtained in a trial of the OX40 agonist ivuxolimab. The receptor was isolated from an adult with an advanced solid tumor such as melanoma, head and neck, liver or kidney cancer. The chain joins TRBV12-5 to TRBJ2-3, with 7 bases matching TRBD1. The CDR3 region has the DNA TGTGCTAGTGGTTTGGGACAGGGACCAGATACGCAGTATTTT. Translated: CASGLGQGPDTQYF.